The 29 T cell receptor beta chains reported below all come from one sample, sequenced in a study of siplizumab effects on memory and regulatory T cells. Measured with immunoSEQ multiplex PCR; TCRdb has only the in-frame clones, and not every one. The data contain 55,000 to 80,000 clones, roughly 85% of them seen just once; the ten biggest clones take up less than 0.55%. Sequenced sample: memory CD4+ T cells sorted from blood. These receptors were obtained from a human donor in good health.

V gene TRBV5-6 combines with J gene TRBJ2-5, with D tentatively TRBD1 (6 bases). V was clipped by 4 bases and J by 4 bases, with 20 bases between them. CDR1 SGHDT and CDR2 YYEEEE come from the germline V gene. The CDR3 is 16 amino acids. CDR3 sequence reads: CASSPLTGKLGETQYF. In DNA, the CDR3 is TGTGCCAGCAGCCCACTAACAGGGAAATTAGGAGAGACCCAGTACTTC.

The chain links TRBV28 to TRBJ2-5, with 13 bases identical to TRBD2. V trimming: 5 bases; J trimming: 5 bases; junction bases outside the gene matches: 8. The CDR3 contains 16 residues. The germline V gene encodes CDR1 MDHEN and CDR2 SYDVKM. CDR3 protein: CASSPGLAGVGETQYF. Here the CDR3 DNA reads TGTGCCAGCAGTCCTGGACTAGCGGGGGTTGGGGAGACCCAGTACTTC.

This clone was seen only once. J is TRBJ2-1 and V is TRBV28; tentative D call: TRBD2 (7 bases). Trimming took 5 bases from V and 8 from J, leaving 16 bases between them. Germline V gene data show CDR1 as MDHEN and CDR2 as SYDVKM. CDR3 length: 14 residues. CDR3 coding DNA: TGTGCCAGCAGTATCCATGGGGGGGCCGATGAGCAGTTCTTC. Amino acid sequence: CASSIHGGADEQFF.

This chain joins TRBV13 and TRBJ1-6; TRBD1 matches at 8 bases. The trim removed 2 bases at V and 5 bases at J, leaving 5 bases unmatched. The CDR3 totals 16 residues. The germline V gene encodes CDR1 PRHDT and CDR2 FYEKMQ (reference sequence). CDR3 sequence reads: CASSLTTGVHNSPLHF. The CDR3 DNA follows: TGTGCCAGCAGCTTAACGACAGGGGTACATAATTCACCCCTCCACTTT. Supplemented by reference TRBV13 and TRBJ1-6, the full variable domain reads AAGVIQSPRHLIKEKRETATLKCYPIPRHDTVYWYQQGPGQDPQFLISFYEKMQSDKGSIPDRFSAQQFSDYHSELNMSSLELGDSALYFCASSLTTGVHNSPLHFGNGTRLTVT.

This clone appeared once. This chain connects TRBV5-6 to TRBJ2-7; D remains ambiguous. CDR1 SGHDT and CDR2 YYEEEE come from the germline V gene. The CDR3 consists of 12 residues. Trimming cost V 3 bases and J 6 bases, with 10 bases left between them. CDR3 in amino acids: CASSSPPGEQYF. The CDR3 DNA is TGTGCCAGCAGCTCCCCCCCTGGCGAGCAGTACTTC.

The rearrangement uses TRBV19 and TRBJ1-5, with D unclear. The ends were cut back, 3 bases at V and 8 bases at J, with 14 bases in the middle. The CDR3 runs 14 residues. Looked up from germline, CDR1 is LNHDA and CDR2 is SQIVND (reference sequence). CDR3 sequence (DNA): TGTGCCAGTAGTATTAGTTGGGGTGGGGAGCCCCAGCATTTT. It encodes CASSISWGGEPQHF.

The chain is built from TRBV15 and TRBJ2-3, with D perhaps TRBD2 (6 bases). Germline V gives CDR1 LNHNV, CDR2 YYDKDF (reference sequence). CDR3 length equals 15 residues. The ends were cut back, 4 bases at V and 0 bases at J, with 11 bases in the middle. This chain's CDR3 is CATSNGGASTDTQYF. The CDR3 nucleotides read TGTGCCACCAGCAACGGGGGTGCTAGCACAGATACGCAGTATTTT.

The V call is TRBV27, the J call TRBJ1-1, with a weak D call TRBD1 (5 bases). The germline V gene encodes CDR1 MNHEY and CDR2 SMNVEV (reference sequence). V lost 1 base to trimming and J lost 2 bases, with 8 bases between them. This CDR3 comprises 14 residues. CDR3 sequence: CASSLYGANTEAFF. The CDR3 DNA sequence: TGTGCCAGCAGTTTATATGGGGCTAACACTGAAGCTTTCTTT.

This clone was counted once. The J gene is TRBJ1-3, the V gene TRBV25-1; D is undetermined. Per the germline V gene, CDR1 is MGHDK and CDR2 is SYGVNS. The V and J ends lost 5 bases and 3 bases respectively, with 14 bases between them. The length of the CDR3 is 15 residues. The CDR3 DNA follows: TGTGCCAGCAGTAAAGAGAGGCCTGGTGGAAACACCATATATTTT. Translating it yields CASSKERPGGNTIYF.

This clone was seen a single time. This CDR3 is CASSGRGNSPLHF. Here the CDR3 DNA reads TGTGCCAGTAGCGGCAGGGGTAATTCACCCCTCCACTTT. The chain employs TRBV19 and TRBJ1-6, with a possible D match to TRBD1 (6 bases). This CDR3 contains 13 residues. The V gene lost 6 bases and the J gene lost 6 bases, with 9 bases spanning the gap. Germline CDR1 reads LNHDA; CDR2 reads SQIVND (reference sequence).

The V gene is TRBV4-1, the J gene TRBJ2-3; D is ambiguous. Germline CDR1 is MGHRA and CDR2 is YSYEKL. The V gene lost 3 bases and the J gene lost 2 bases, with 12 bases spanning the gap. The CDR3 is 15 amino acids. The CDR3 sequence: CASSQVGAPTDTQYF. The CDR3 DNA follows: TGCGCCAGCAGCCAGGTCGGCGCGCCCACAGATACGCAGTATTTT.

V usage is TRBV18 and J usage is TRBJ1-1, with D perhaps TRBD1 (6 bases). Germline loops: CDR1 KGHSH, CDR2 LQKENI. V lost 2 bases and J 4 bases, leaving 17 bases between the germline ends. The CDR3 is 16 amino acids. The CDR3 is CASSPSVRGRSTEAFF. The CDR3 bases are TGTGCCAGCTCACCAAGTGTCAGGGGCCGGAGCACTGAAGCTTTCTTT.

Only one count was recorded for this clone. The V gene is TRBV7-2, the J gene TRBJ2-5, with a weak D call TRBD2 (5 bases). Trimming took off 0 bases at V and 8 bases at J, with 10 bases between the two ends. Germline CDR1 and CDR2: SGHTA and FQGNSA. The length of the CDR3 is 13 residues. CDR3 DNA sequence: TGTGCCAGCAGCTTAGCGGACGGGGAAACCCAGTACTTC. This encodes CASSLADGETQYF.

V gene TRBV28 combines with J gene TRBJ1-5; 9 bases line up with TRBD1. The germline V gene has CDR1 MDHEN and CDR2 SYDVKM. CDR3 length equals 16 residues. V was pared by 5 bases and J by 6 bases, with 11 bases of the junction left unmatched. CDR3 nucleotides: TGTGCCAGCAGTCCACACCTAACAGGGGGCGGTCAGCCCCAGCATTTT. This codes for CASSPHLTGGGQPQHF.

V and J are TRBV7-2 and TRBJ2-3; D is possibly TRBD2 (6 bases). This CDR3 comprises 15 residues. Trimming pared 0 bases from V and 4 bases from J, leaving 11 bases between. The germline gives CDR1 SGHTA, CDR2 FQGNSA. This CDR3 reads CASSLAALAADTQYF. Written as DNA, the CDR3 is TGTGCCAGCAGCTTAGCCGCACTAGCCGCAGATACGCAGTATTTT.

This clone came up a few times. CDR3: CASKKDQVTGELFF. In DNA form, the CDR3 reads TGTGCCAGCAAAAAGGACCAGGTTACCGGGGAGCTGTTTTTT. V usage is TRBV19 and J usage is TRBJ2-2; D unresolved. Trimming stripped 9 bases from V and 5 bases from J, with 16 bases between. The germline CDR1 and CDR2 sequences are LNHDA and SQIVND (reference sequence). The CDR3 runs 14 residues.

CDR3 loop: CASSPTGGGNYGYTF. In DNA form, the CDR3 reads TGTGCCAGCAGTCCCACAGGGGGGGGAAACTATGGCTACACCTTC. The J gene is TRBJ1-2, the V gene TRBV7-9; 8 bases are a match to TRBD1. V was clipped by 6 bases and J by 2 bases; unmatched bases: 8. CDR3 length equals 15 residues. Germline loops: CDR1 SEHNR, CDR2 FQNEAQ (reference sequence).

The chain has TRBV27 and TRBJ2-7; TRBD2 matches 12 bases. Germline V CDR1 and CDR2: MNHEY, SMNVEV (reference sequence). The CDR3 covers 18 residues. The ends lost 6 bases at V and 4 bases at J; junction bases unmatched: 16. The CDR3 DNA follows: TGTGCCAGCAGGAGATCGGACACCGGACTAGCGGGGAGGTACGAGCAGTACTTC. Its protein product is CASRRSDTGLAGRYEQYF.

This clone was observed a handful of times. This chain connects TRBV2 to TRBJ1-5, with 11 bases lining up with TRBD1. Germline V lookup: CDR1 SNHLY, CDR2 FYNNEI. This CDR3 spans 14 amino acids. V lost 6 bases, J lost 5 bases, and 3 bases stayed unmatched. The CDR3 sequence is CASSGQGAYQPQHF. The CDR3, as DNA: TGTGCCAGCAGCGGACAGGGGGCATATCAGCCCCAGCATTTT. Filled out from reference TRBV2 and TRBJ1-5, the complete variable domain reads EPEVTQTPSHQVTQMGQEVILRCVPISNHLYFYWYRQILGQKVEFLVSFYNNEISEKSEIFDDQFSVERPDGSNFTLKIRSTKLEDSAMYFCASSGQGAYQPQHFGDGTRLSIL.

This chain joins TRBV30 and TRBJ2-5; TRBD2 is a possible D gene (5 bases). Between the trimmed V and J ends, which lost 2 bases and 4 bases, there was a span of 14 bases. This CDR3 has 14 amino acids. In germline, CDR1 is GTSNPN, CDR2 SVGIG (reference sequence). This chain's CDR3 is CAWSPPPGRETQYF. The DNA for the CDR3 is TGTGCCTGGAGTCCGCCCCCTGGGAGAGAGACCCAGTACTTC.

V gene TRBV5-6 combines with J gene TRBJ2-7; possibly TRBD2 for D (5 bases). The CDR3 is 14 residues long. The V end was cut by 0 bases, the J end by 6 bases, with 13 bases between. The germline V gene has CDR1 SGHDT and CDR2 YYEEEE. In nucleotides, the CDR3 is TGTGCCAGCAGCTTGGGGTTACAAGGACTCGAGCAGTACTTC. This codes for CASSLGLQGLEQYF.

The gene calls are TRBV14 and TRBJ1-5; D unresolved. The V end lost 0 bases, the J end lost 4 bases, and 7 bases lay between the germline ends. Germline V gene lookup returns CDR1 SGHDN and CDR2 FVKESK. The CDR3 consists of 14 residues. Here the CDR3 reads CASSQDATNQPQHF. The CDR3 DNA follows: TGTGCCAGCAGCCAAGATGCCACTAATCAGCCCCAGCATTTT.

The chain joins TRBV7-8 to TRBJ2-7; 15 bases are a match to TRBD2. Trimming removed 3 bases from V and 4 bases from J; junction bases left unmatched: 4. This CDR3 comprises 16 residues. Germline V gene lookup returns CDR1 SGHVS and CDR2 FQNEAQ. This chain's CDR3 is CASSFGTSGGLYEQYF. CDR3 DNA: TGTGCCAGCAGCTTCGGGACTAGCGGGGGGTTATACGAGCAGTACTTC.

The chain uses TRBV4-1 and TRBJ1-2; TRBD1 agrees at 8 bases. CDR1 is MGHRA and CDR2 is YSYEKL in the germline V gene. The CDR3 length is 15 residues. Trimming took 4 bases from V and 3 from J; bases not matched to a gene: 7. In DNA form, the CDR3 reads TGCGCCAGCAGCCCGAACCAACAGGGGGACTATGGCTACACCTTC. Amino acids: CASSPNQQGDYGYTF.

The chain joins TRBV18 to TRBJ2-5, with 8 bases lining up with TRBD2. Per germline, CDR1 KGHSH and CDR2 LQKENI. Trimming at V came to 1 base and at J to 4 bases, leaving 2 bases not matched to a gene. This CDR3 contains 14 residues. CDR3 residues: CASSPLAGGETQYF. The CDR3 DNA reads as TGTGCCAGCTCACCACTCGCGGGGGGAGAGACCCAGTACTTC.

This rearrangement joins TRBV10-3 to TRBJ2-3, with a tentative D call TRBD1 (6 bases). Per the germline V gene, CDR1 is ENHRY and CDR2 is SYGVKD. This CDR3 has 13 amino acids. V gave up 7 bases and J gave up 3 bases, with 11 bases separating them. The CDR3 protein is CAINRERTDTQYF. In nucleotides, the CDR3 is TGTGCCATCAACAGGGAAAGGACAGATACGCAGTATTTT.

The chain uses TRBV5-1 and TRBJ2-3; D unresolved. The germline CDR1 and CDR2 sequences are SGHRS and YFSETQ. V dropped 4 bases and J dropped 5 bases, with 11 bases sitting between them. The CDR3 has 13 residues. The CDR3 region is CASSLMLQDTQYF. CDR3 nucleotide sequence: TGCGCCAGCAGCCTCATGTTACAAGATACGCAGTATTTT. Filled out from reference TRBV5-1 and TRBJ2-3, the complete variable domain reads KAGVTQTPRYLIKTRGQQVTLSCSPISGHRSVSWYQQTPGQGLQFLFEYFSETQRNKGNFPGRFSGRQFSNSRSEMNVSTLELGDSALYLCASSLMLQDTQYFGPGTRLTVL.

The CDR3 reads CASRGQMNTEAFF. DNA of the CDR3: TGTGCCAGCAGAGGACAGATGAACACTGAAGCTTTCTTT. V and J are TRBV2 and TRBJ1-1; possibly TRBD1 for D (6 bases). Trimming removed 6 bases at V and 0 bases at J, with 8 bases between. Germline lookup yields CDR1 SNHLY and CDR2 FYNNEI. CDR3 length: 13 residues.

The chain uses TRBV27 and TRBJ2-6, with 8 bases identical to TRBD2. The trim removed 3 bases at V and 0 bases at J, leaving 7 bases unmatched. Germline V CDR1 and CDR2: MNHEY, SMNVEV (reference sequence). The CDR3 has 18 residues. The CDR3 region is CASSFLPGGGSGANVLTF. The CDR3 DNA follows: TGTGCCAGCAGTTTCCTACCGGGGGGGGGCTCTGGGGCCAACGTCCTGACTTTC.